A single sample is the source of the 2 T cell receptor beta chains below, sequenced in a study of T cell changes during pregnancy in multiple sclerosis. The repertoire was sequenced with immunoSEQ multiplex PCR; TCRdb's copy has only in-frame clones and lacks some. The sample lists nearly 45,000 clones, 95% to 97% seen once, with 0.85% to 1% in the top ten. The source material was peripheral blood, sampled in the second trimester of pregnancy. These receptors were collected from a female donor with multiple sclerosis, enrolled in a pregnancy study.

The chain employs TRBV5-1 and TRBJ1-6; 7 nucleotides agree with TRBD1. This CDR3 is built from 18 residues. Germline V gene sequence: CDR1 SGHRS, CDR2 YFSETQ. Germline trimming cut 0 bases from V and 2 bases from J; bases unmatched to any gene: 8. The DNA for the CDR3 is TGCGCCAGCAGCTTGGTTTACCGGGACAGTGCCTATAATTCACCCCTCCACTTT. Translated, it gives CASSLVYRDSAYNSPLHF.

This rearrangement joins TRBV7-2 to TRBJ2-3; 8 bases line up with TRBD2. The junction had 16 bases not matched to a gene; V was cut back by 5 bases and J by 0 bases. The CDR3 loop spans 19 amino acids. The germline V gene has CDR1 SGHTA and CDR2 FQGNSA. CDR3 residues: CASSLRGSGGTSSTDTQYF. The CDR3, as DNA: TGTGCCAGCAGCCTCCGGGGAAGCGGGGGAACCTCTAGCACAGATACGCAGTATTTT.